The 2 T cell receptor beta chains reported below all come from one sample, sequenced in a study of T cell repertoires in cytomegalovirus infection. These receptors' antigens are unknown. TCRdb reanalysed the reads using MiXCR and keeps one entry per CDR3 protein. Among 650,000 to 900,000 distinct CDR3 sequences listed, 25% to 30% were seen once. Sequenced here: cultured CD8+ T cells from PBMCs, sampled from culture after CMV antigen stimulation. These receptors all come from a human donor in good health (CMV status not recorded). Some clones in this sample may be carry-over from other donors' samples.

A single count supports this clonotype. The conserved phenylalanine or tryptophan normally closing the CDR3 is absent here, so this likely arose from a read error. The genes are TRBV7-2 and TRBJ2-4, with D possibly TRBD1 on 6 matching bases. Trimming stripped 4 bases from V and 8 bases from J, with 15 bases between. The CDR3 runs to 14 residues. Germline CDR1 and CDR2: SGHTA and FQGNSA. The CDR3 region is CASSSLGARDIQYC. The CDR3 DNA is TGTGCCAGCAGCTCATTGGGGGCCCGAGACATTCAGTACTGC.

This clonotype occurred a few times. The chain has TRBV19 and TRBJ1-1; 7 positions match TRBD1. V lost 5 bases to trimming and J lost 1 base; unmatched junction nucleotides: 13. CDR1 is LNHDA and CDR2 is SQIVND in the germline V gene (reference sequence). CDR3 size: 17 residues. This CDR3 is CASSLITQGLGNTEAFF. The CDR3 DNA follows: TGTGCCAGTAGTTTAATAACACAGGGGCTGGGGAACACTGAAGCTTTCTTT.